This is a list of T cell receptor beta chains from one sample in a study of regulatory T cells in long-lasting Graves disease. TCRdb reprocessed the multiplex PCR reads via MiXCR and lists one record per CDR3 protein. The data show 450,000 to 700,000 distinct CDR3 sequences, about 13% seen once. These data also featured in a second study, about T cells in Graves' hyperthyroidism and ophthalmopathy.

Material: peripheral blood mononuclear cells (PBMCs), obtained at new diagnosis, from a patient treated with antithyroid drugs. These receptors came from a man between 25 and 39 years old with Graves disease. CDR3s include the opening cysteine and the closing phenylalanine or tryptophan. A D gene is named only where the DNA matches it firmly. The size of a clone is reported for some rows only, either as once, few or many, or as a class for expanded clones.

>TRBD2|TRBV9|NA|TRBJ2-1
CASSPSGTNSYNEQFF
TGTGCCAGCAGCCCATCCGGGACTAACTCCTACAATGAGCAGTTCTTC
>NA|TRBV7-8|many|TRBJ1-1
CASSFNSIEAFF
TGTGCCAGCAGCTTTAATTCAATTGAAGCTTTCTTT
>NA|TRBV20-1|NA|TRBJ1-5
CSAGSDDHSNQPQHF
TGCAGTGCTGGCTCCGACGATCATAGCAATCAGCCCCAGCATTTT
>NA|TRBV20-1|many|TRBJ2-7
CSARGNALSLSYEQYF
TGCAGTGCTAGAGGGAACGCGCTCTCCCTCTCCTACGAGCAGTACTTC
>TRBD1|TRBV3-1|NA|TRBJ1-1
CASSQGRGPRRATFF
TGTGCCAGCAGCCAGGGCAGGGGGCCCCGCCGGGCGACTTTCTTT
>NA|TRBV18|NA|TRBJ2-7
CASSPSGLTYEQYF
TGTGCCAGCTCACCATCAGGGTTAACCTACGAGCAGTACTTC
>TRBD1|TRBV19|NA|TRBJ1-6
CASSEGTGRNSPLHF
TGTGCCAGTAGTGAGGGGACAGGGCGCAATTCACCCCTCCACTTT
>NA|TRBV12-3/TRBV12-4|few|TRBJ1-5
CASSPEVNQPQHF
TGTGCCAGCAGTCCAGAAGTCAATCAGCCCCAGCATTTT
>TRBD1|TRBV24-1|few|TRBJ2-1
CATSGDRGNEQFF
TGTGCCACCAGTGGAGACAGGGGCAATGAGCAGTTCTTC
>NA|TRBV5-6|few|TRBJ1-1
CASSERSRQLNTEAFF
TGTGCCAGCAGCGAAAGGTCTCGACAGCTGAACACTGAAGCTTTCTTT
>NA|TRBV7-8|many|TRBJ2-3
CASSFPSRGESTDTQYF
TGTGCCAGCAGCTTCCCTTCTCGCGGGGAAAGCACAGATACGCAGTATTTT
>NA|TRBV4-1|NA|TRBJ2-6
CASSQTDSGANVLTF
TGCGCCAGCAGCCAAACAGACTCTGGGGCCAACGTCCTGACTTTC
>NA|TRBV11-2|many|TRBJ1-2
CASSLRGRDNYGYTF
TGTGCCAGCAGCCTCCGCGGGAGAGATAACTATGGCTACACCTTC
>NA|TRBV12-5|many|TRBJ1-5
CASGFSNNQPQHF
TGTGCTAGTGGATTTTCAAATAATCAGCCCCAGCATTTT
>NA|TRBV5-4|NA|TRBJ1-2
CASSSPSYRYTF
TGTGCCAGCAGCTCTCCGTCCTACCGCTACACCTTC
>TRBD1|TRBV6-2/TRBV6-3|many|TRBJ1-2
CASSYAGQPMLGTF
TGTGCCAGCAGTTACGCGGGACAGCCTATGTTGGGAACCTTC
>NA|TRBV7-8|NA|TRBJ2-1
CASSLEKAGLSNEQFF
TGTGCCAGCAGCTTAGAGAAGGCAGGACTAAGCAATGAGCAGTTCTTC
>NA|TRBV29-1|few|TRBJ1-2
CSVDIESYGYTF
TGCAGCGTTGACATAGAGTCCTATGGCTACACCTTC
>NA|TRBV6-1|NA|TRBJ1-2
CASSAGVGWAYGYTF
TGTGCCAGCAGTGCAGGGGTGGGGTGGGCCTATGGCTACACCTTC
>NA|TRBV18|few|TRBJ1-1
CASSQQGLNTEAFF
TGTGCCAGCTCTCAGCAGGGGCTAAACACTGAAGCTTTCTTT
>NA|TRBV5-1|NA|TRBJ1-2
CASSSPGTYGYTF
TGCGCCAGCAGCTCACCCGGGACCTATGGCTACACCTTC
>NA|TRBV20-1|many|TRBJ2-2
CSARGSTGSTGELFF
TGCAGTGCTAGAGGCTCTACAGGGTCCACCGGGGAGCTGTTTTTT
>TRBD2|TRBV12-3/TRBV12-4|many|TRBJ2-7
CASSLPRTSEYEQYF
TGTGCCAGCAGTTTACCCCGGACTAGCGAGTACGAGCAGTACTTC
>NA|TRBV7-9|many|TRBJ2-1
CASSLVRGSVEQFF
TGTGCCAGCAGCTTAGTGCGGGGTTCCGTTGAGCAGTTCTTC
>TRBD1|TRBV2|many|TRBJ2-6
CASRRDRVSGANVLTF
TGTGCCAGCAGACGGGACAGGGTCTCTGGGGCCAACGTCCTGACTTTC
>TRBD1|TRBV5-4|few|TRBJ1-4
CASSSDGTGGQEKLFF
TGTGCCAGCAGCTCTGACGGGACAGGGGGGCAGGAAAAACTGTTTTTT
>NA|TRBV2|many|TRBJ1-1
CASSHAGGRTEAFF
TGTGCCAGCAGCCATGCGGGGGGTCGGACTGAAGCTTTCTTT
>NA|TRBV6-1|NA|TRBJ2-1
CASKGPLSYNEQFF
TGTGCCAGCAAGGGACCTCTATCCTACAATGAGCAGTTCTTC
>TRBD2|TRBV15|few|TRBJ2-7
CATSREAGGPYEQYF
TGTGCCACCAGCAGAGAGGCGGGGGGCCCCTACGAGCAGTACTTC
>NA|TRBV7-2|many|TRBJ2-4
CASSLVTADIQYF
TGTGCCAGCAGCTTAGTAACGGCGGACATTCAGTACTTC
>TRBD1|TRBV30|many|TRBJ2-2
CAWTTGTGELFF
TGTGCCTGGACGACAGGGACCGGGGAGCTGTTTTTT
>TRBD1|TRBV18|NA|TRBJ2-2
CASSPGQGSSTGELFF
TGTGCCAGCTCGCCGGGACAGGGTTCTTCCACCGGGGAGCTGTTTTTT
>TRBD1|TRBV20-1|NA|TRBJ2-1
CSAETGAPYNEQFF
TGCAGTGCTGAGACAGGGGCCCCCTACAATGAGCAGTTCTTC
>TRBD2|TRBV5-4|few|TRBJ2-2
CASSLPAGVSGELFF
TGTGCCAGCAGCTTACCAGCGGGAGTATCCGGGGAGCTGTTTTTT
>TRBD1|TRBV10-3|many|TRBJ2-7
CAIRTDRDYEQYF
TGTGCCATCAGGACAGACAGGGATTACGAGCAGTACTTC
>NA|TRBV24-1|many|TRBJ2-1
CATGRTGNEQFF
TGTGCCACCGGGAGGACAGGCAATGAGCAGTTCTTC
>NA|TRBV6-5|many|TRBJ1-6
CASSYSGDGGYSPLHF
TGTGCCAGCAGTTACTCCGGGGACGGAGGGTATTCACCCCTCCACTTT
>TRBD2|TRBV30|many|TRBJ2-3
CAWSPTVWASGSDTQYF
TGTGCCTGGAGTCCTACCGTTTGGGCTAGCGGGAGTGATACGCAGTATTTT
>NA|TRBV7-6|NA|TRBJ2-7
CASSWGAAEQYF
TGTGCCAGCAGCTGGGGGGCCGCCGAGCAGTACTTC
>NA|TRBV13|few|TRBJ2-3
CASSLGPGEDTQYF
TGTGCCAGCAGCTTGGGGCCAGGGGAGGATACGCAGTATTTT
>NA|TRBV6-2/TRBV6-3|few|TRBJ2-1
CATLGGREFDNEQFF
TGTGCCACCTTAGGGGGGCGGGAGTTTGATAATGAGCAGTTCTTC
>TRBD1|TRBV27|many|TRBJ1-2
CATPLDRGYGYTF
TGTGCCACCCCCCTGGACAGGGGATATGGCTACACCTTC
>TRBD2|TRBV2|many|TRBJ2-3
CASITRGGEGDTQYF
TGTGCCAGCATAACAAGGGGCGGGGAGGGGGATACGCAGTATTTT
>NA|TRBV6-5|many|TRBJ2-5
CASSWRGEVQETQYF
TGTGCCAGCAGTTGGAGGGGCGAAGTCCAAGAGACCCAGTACTTC
>NA|TRBV20-1|many|TRBJ2-7
CSASGPGTNYEQYF
TGCAGTGCTAGCGGGCCGGGGACGAACTACGAGCAGTACTTC
>NA|TRBV11-2|few|TRBJ2-5
CASSQGTWKTQYF
TGCGCCAGCAGCCAAGGAACTTGGAAGACCCAGTACTTC
>NA|TRBV12-3/TRBV12-4|many|TRBJ1-1
CASSLLRTEAFF
TGTGCCAGCAGTTTGCTGAGAACTGAAGCTTTCTTT
>NA|TRBV20-1|many|TRBJ1-1
CSARGKGGLGNTEAFF
TGCAGTGCTAGAGGCAAGGGGGGCTTAGGGAACACTGAAGCTTTCTTT
>NA|TRBV30|few|TRBJ1-5
CAWGLGWGQPQHF
TGTGCCTGGGGTTTAGGGTGGGGGCAGCCCCAGCATTTT